This T cell receptor beta chain originates from a study of T cell responses to AZD1222 COVID-19 vaccine. Looked up from germline, CDR1 is LNHDA and CDR2 is SQIVND (reference sequence). This CDR3 has 14 amino acids. Trimming removed 4 bases from V and 4 bases from J; junction bases left unmatched: 5. Study-wide results and limits: Donors were largely white British and mainly female; clonal diversity was possibly underestimated.

Assay used: immunoSEQ multiplex PCR; TCRdb lists only in-frame clones, some missing. The data hold approximately 70,000 clones, with 88% observed a single time. Worth noting for this clone: Its antigen is as yet unknown.

The sample was peripheral blood, taken 28 days after the second dose of the MenACWY control vaccine. The TCR sequence derives from an adult who received the MenACWY meningococcal vaccine as a control. V usage is TRBV19 and J usage is TRBJ1-1; TRBD1 matches at 8 bases. CDR3 nucleotide sequence: TGTGCCAGTAGTACCGCCACAGGGGGCACTGAAGCTTTCTTT. Protein: CASSTATGGTEAFF.